These 21 T cell receptor beta chains came from one sample sequenced in a study of cytomegalovirus exposure and HLA in healthy donors. Vbeta (60) and Jbeta (13) primers were used in the PCR. Assay: immunoSEQ multiplex PCR; the TCRdb copy retains only in-frame clones and omits some. This sample has some 99,000 clones, with roughly 70% found just once. The specimen was PBMCs. Receptors were obtained from a man aged 35 to 55 in good health and CMV-seronegative.

This sequence joins TRBV5-1 and TRBJ1-1; the D gene is possibly TRBD1 (6 bases). The germline V gene encodes CDR1 SGHRS and CDR2 YFSETQ. The V end lost 4 bases, the J end lost 0 bases, and 10 bases lay between the germline ends. The CDR3 spans 14 residues. Here the CDR3 DNA reads TGCGCCAGCAGCAGGGGGGGATTGAACACTGAAGCTTTCTTT. This translates into CASSRGGLNTEAFF.

The chain recombines TRBV28 with TRBJ2-3, with 10 bases matching TRBD2. The V gene's germline CDR1 is MDHEN and CDR2 SYDVKM. The junction had 8 bases not matched to a gene; V was cut back by 6 bases and J by 5 bases. The CDR3 loop spans 15 amino acids. The CDR3 loop reads CASSPPEREGDTQYF. CDR3 in DNA: TGTGCCAGCAGCCCACCGGAGCGGGAGGGAGATACGCAGTATTTT. Looking up the rest from reference TRBV28 and TRBJ2-3 gives the full variable domain: DVKVTQSSRYLVKRTGEKVFLECVQDMDHENMFWYRQDPGLGLRLIYFSYDVKMKEKGDIPEGYSVSREKKERFSLILESASTNQTSMYLCASSPPEREGDTQYFGPGTRLTVL.

This chain links TRBV7-8 with TRBJ2-5; 8 bases are a match to TRBD2. The CDR3 covers 15 residues. The V gene end was trimmed by 3 bases and the J gene end by 5 bases; junction bases not matched to a gene: 8. CDR1 and CDR2 (germline): SGHVS, FQNEAQ. The CDR3 loop reads CASSFLPQRGETQYF. The DNA of the CDR3 is TGTGCCAGCAGCTTCTTACCCCAGCGGGGGGAGACCCAGTACTTC.

This chain uses TRBV7-9 with TRBJ2-7; D is ambiguous. Trimming shortened V by 5 bases and J by 3 bases, and 26 bases separated the two germline ends. Germline CDR1 reads SEHNR; CDR2 reads FQNEAQ (reference sequence). This CDR3 is built from 18 residues. This CDR3 is CASSNSGWPPPLNYEQYF. CDR3 in DNA: TGTGCCAGCAGCAACAGTGGATGGCCCCCTCCCCTAAACTACGAGCAGTACTTC.

The table lists this clone with a few counts. This chain's CDR3 is CASSKTATSNQPQHF. In nucleotides, the CDR3 is TGTGCCAGCAGCAAAACAGCTACTAGCAATCAGCCCCAGCATTTT. This rearrangement joins TRBV7-2 to TRBJ1-5; D is uncertain. The CDR3 runs to 15 residues. The V gene lost 5 bases and the J gene lost 0 bases, with 11 bases spanning the gap. Germline loops: CDR1 SGHTA, CDR2 FQGNSA.

This clone was found a few times. For the CDR3, the DNA is TGTGCCAGCAGCAGGACAGGGGGTAGCGAAAAACTGTTTTTT. This gives the protein CASSRTGGSEKLFF. This rearrangement joins TRBV6-5 to TRBJ1-4, with 10 positions matching TRBD1. V gave up 6 bases and J gave up 8 bases; unmatched junction bases: 6. CDR3 length equals 14 residues. CDR1 is MNHEY, CDR2 SVGAGI, per germline.

J is TRBJ2-3 and V is TRBV6-5; D might be TRBD1 (5 bases). V dropped 4 bases and J dropped 5 bases, with 16 bases sitting between them. CDR1 and CDR2 (germline): MNHEY, SVGAGI. This CDR3 has 15 amino acids. The CDR3 is CASSLSTRVGDTQYF. The DNA for the CDR3 is TGTGCCAGCAGTTTGAGTACCAGGGTAGGAGATACGCAGTATTTT.

CDR3 in DNA: TGTGCCAGCAGGAGGCCGGGACAGAAGGAGTACGAGCAGTACTTC. Its protein product is CASRRPGQKEYEQYF. The chain employs TRBV11-2 and TRBJ2-7; 7 positions match TRBD1. V lost 6 bases, J lost 4 bases, and 12 bases stayed unmatched. This CDR3 contains 15 residues. The V gene's germline CDR1 is SGHAT and CDR2 FQNNGV.

This clone was seen a few times. The chain joins TRBV5-6 to TRBJ2-5; 8 bases are a match to TRBD2. This CDR3 comprises 17 residues. V gave up 3 bases and J gave up 3 bases; unmatched junction bases: 13. CDR1 and CDR2 from the germline V gene are SGHDT and YYEEEE. The chain's CDR3 is CASSSWKRTAGEETQYF. The CDR3 nucleotides read TGTGCCAGCAGCTCATGGAAAAGGACAGCGGGGGAAGAGACCCAGTACTTC.

The V and J genes are TRBV5-1 and TRBJ1-4; 8 nucleotides align to TRBD1. V shed 4 bases and J 2 bases; nucleotides not matched to a gene: 4. Germline V gene data show CDR1 as SGHRS and CDR2 as YFSETQ. The CDR3 sequence is 15 residues long. The CDR3 sequence is CASSPGDRTNEKLFF. Here the CDR3 DNA reads TGCGCCAGCAGCCCCGGGGACAGGACTAATGAAAAACTGTTTTTT.

This clone showed up just once. CDR3 loop: CASSLAYRGTYNQPQHF. The CDR3 coding sequence is TGTGCCAGCAGCTTAGCGTACAGGGGGACTTACAATCAGCCCCAGCATTTT. The chain links TRBV7-8 to TRBJ1-5, with 8 nucleotides matching TRBD1. V shed 0 bases, J shed 3 bases, and the junction held 7 bases outside the gene matches. The CDR3 runs 17 residues. Germline loops: CDR1 SGHVS, CDR2 FQNEAQ.

This clone was recorded only once. The chain combines TRBV7-6 with TRBJ2-7, with 12 bases matching TRBD1. The V and J ends lost 10 bases and 0 bases, in that order; junction bases with no gene match: 1. The V gene's germline CDR1 is SGHVS and CDR2 FNYEAQ. The CDR3 is 13 residues long. DNA of the CDR3: TGTGCCACGGGACAGGGGGCCTCCTACGAGCAGTACTTC. Its translation: CATGQGASYEQYF.

The chain couples TRBV6-1 to TRBJ1-2; 11 bases are a match to TRBD1. Losses at the gene ends were 6 bases for V and 5 bases for J; bases not matched to a gene: 2. Germline V gene lookup returns CDR1 MNHNS and CDR2 SASEGT. CDR3 size: 13 residues. CDR3 protein: CASRGQGVYGYTF. CDR3 bases: TGTGCCAGCAGGGGACAGGGGGTGTATGGCTACACCTTC.

This clone has a handful of counts. This sequence joins TRBV11-1 and TRBJ2-1; D gene unclear. CDR3 size: 13 residues. V was cut by 4 bases and J by 8 bases, with 12 bases left in between. Germline V lookup: CDR1 SGHAT, CDR2 FQDESV (reference sequence). Written as DNA, the CDR3 is TGTGCCAGCAGCTCTGGGCTCGTAGATGAGCAGTTCTTC. Amino acid sequence: CASSSGLVDEQFF.

This clone appeared a single time. Its ends do not fully match the called genes, so a read error is possible. The chain uses TRBV27 and TRBJ1-2; 10 positions match TRBD1. Germline loops: CDR1 MNHEY, CDR2 SMNVEV (reference sequence). This CDR3 region has 16 residues. The CDR3: CASSFTGQGGGYGYPF. DNA for the CDR3: TGTGCCAGCAGTTTCACAGGACAGGGGGGAGGGTATGGCTACCCCTTC.

This clone was observed a single time. The chain uses TRBV7-6 and TRBJ1-5; 8 nucleotides agree with TRBD1. In germline, CDR1 is SGHVS, CDR2 FNYEAQ. With V trimmed by 2 bases and J by 7 bases, 7 bases remained unmatched. The CDR3 has 15 residues. CDR3 nucleotide sequence: TGTGCCAGCAGCTTAAGGACAGGGATCGGGCAGCCCCAGCATTTT. Translated, it gives CASSLRTGIGQPQHF.

This clone came up a few times. This chain joins TRBV6-1 and TRBJ1-1, with 7 bases identical to TRBD1. The CDR3 runs 13 residues. Germline CDR1 MNHNS, CDR2 SASEGT. The trim removed 4 bases at V and 3 bases at J, leaving 2 bases unmatched. CDR3 region: CASSAGQHTEAFF. In DNA form, the CDR3 reads TGTGCCAGCAGTGCGGGACAGCACACTGAAGCTTTCTTT.

This sequence joins TRBV9 and TRBJ1-1; D is unresolved. V gave up 0 bases and J gave up 0 bases, with 9 bases separating them. The germline V gene has CDR1 SGDLS and CDR2 YYNGEE. The CDR3 covers 15 residues. This chain's CDR3 is CASSVGGQMNTEAFF. DNA for the CDR3: TGTGCCAGCAGCGTAGGTGGGCAGATGAACACTGAAGCTTTCTTT.

The chain couples TRBV25-1 to TRBJ2-2, with D unclear. Germline V gene data show CDR1 as MGHDK and CDR2 as SYGVNS. The CDR3 is 16 residues long. V gave up 8 bases and J gave up 0 bases, with 16 bases separating them. The CDR3 bases are TGTGCCAGCCTGCGCCCAGGAATCGCGAACACCGGGGAGCTGTTTTTT. Translated, it gives CASLRPGIANTGELFF.

This clone was detected only once. The chain couples TRBV5-1 to TRBJ1-2, with 8 bases identical to TRBD1. The CDR3 loop spans 13 amino acids. In germline, CDR1 is SGHRS, CDR2 YFSETQ. J gave up 8 bases and V 2 bases, and 5 bases lay outside the gene matches. The CDR3 region is CASSLGQGIGYTF. The CDR3 DNA reads as TGCGCCAGCAGCTTAGGACAGGGAATAGGCTACACCTTC. The full variable domain, rest sourced from reference TRBV5-1 and TRBJ1-2, is KAGVTQTPRYLIKTRGQQVTLSCSPISGHRSVSWYQQTPGQGLQFLFEYFSETQRNKGNFPGRFSGRQFSNSRSEMNVSTLELGDSALYLCASSLGQGIGYTFGSGTRLTVV.

The rearrangement joins TRBV6-5 to TRBJ2-7, with 7 nucleotides matching TRBD1. The CDR3 contains 13 residues. J gave up 7 bases and V 2 bases, and 5 bases lay outside the gene matches. Germline V CDR1 and CDR2: MNHEY, SVGAGI. CDR3 nucleotides: TGTGCCAGCAGTTACGAGGGGGCTGGGGAGCAGTACTTC. The encoded protein is CASSYEGAGEQYF.